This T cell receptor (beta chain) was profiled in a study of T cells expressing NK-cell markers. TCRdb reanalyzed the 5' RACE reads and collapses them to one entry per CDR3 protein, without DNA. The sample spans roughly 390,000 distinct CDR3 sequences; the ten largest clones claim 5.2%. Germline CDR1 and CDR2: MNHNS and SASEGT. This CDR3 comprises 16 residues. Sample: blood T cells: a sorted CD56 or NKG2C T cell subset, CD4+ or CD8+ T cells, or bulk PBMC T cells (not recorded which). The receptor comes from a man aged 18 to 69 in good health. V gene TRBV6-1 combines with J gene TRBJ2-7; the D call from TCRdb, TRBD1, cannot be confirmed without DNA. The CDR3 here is CASRNRVGTVPYEQYF.